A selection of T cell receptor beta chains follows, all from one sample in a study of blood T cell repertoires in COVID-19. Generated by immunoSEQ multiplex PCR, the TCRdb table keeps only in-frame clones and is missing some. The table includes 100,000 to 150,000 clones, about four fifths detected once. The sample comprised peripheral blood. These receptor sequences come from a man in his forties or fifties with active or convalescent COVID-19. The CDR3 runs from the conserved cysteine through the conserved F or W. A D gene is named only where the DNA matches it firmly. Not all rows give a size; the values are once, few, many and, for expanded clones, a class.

TGTGCCAGCAGCTTAGGAGGGTTTGTGGGCTACACCTTC	CASSLGGFVGYTF	TRBV7-6	TRBJ1-2	NA	NA
TGTGCCAGCAGTGAAACAGGGCTCAACTATGGCTACACCTTC	CASSETGLNYGYTF	TRBV25-1	TRBJ1-2	NA	NA
TGTGTCAGAAGCTTGGCACAGGGAGGGGTTCCCTACGAGCAGTACTTC	CVRSLAQGGVPYEQYF	TRBV7-5	TRBJ2-7	once	NA
TGTGCCAGCAGCGTCAGCCCCACTAGCGGCGCGTGGGATACGCAGTATTTT	CASSVSPTSGAWDTQYF	TRBV9	TRBJ2-3	once	TRBD2
TGTGCCAGCACCAGCGACCGCTATGGCTACACCTTC	CASTSDRYGYTF	TRBV6-5	TRBJ1-2	few	NA
TGTGCCAGCAGTTTATCGTCTAGCTCCTATAATTCACCCCTCCACTTT	CASSLSSSSYNSPLHF	TRBV28	TRBJ1-6	NA	NA
TGTGCCAGCAGAAGGGGTGCCCAGCCCCAGCATTTT	CASRRGAQPQHF	TRBV28	TRBJ1-5	few	NA
TGTGCCAGCTCACCACCGGGAGGATCCGGGGAGCTGTTTTTT	CASSPPGGSGELFF	TRBV18	TRBJ2-2	NA	NA
TGTGCCAGCAGCTTGGAGGTCGGAGACTTCTATGGCTACACCTTC	CASSLEVGDFYGYTF	TRBV5-5	TRBJ1-2	NA	NA
TGCGCCAGCAGTGTGGGACCAGCGGGAGAGACCCAGTACTTC	CASSVGPAGETQYF	TRBV10-1	TRBJ2-5	NA	NA
TGTGCCAGCAGCCCCGGGACAGGGGGAACTCAGCCCCAGCATTTT	CASSPGTGGTQPQHF	TRBV27	TRBJ1-5	NA	TRBD1
TGTGCCAGCAGTCCTCCCCCGACACCAAACTATGGCTACACCTTC	CASSPPPTPNYGYTF	TRBV6-5	TRBJ1-2	NA	NA
TGTGCCAGCAGCGCAGGACAGGGTCTTGCCTCTTTCTTT	CASSAGQGLASFF	TRBV11-2	TRBJ1-1	NA	TRBD1
TGTGCCACCAGCAGAGTCAGGTGGTCCGGGGAGCTGTTTTTT	CATSRVRWSGELFF	TRBV15	TRBJ2-2	NA	NA
TGTGCCAGCAGCTTGGAAACGGGTGGAGAGGGCTACACCTTC	CASSLETGGEGYTF	TRBV5-4	TRBJ1-2	NA	NA
TGTGCCAGCAGTTACTCGAGGTTCCGTGAGACTGGTACTAACTATGGCTACACCTTC	CASSYSRFRETGTNYGYTF	TRBV6-2/TRBV6-3	TRBJ1-2	once	NA
TGTGCCAGTAGTATAGGGCGGGAGGGGTACAATGAGCAGTTCTTC	CASSIGREGYNEQFF	TRBV19	TRBJ2-1	once	TRBD2
TGTGCCATCAGTGACCACGACAGTCAGCCCCAGCATTTT	CAISDHDSQPQHF	TRBV10-3	TRBJ1-5	NA	NA
TGTGCCAGCAGCCAAGATTACCGGACTAGCGGCAAAGAGACCCAGTACTTC	CASSQDYRTSGKETQYF	TRBV4-2	TRBJ2-5	NA	TRBD2
TGTGCCAGCAGTACTTCCCCCAAAAAACTGTTTTTT	CASSTSPKKLFF	TRBV12-3/TRBV12-4	TRBJ1-4	NA	NA
TGCAGTGCCGAGGGGAACACTGAAGCTTTCTTT	CSAEGNTEAFF	TRBV20-1	TRBJ1-1	NA	NA
TGTGCCAGCAGCTCGCTCGGAGCTGAAGCTTTCTTT	CASSSLGAEAFF	TRBV6-5	TRBJ1-1	NA	NA
TGTGCCAGCAGCTTATTGGGGGGGGCCAGGAATGAGCAGTTCTTC	CASSLLGGARNEQFF	TRBV7-2	TRBJ2-1	NA	NA
TGCGCCAGCAGCGCTACAGGGGACTCCTACAATGAGCAGTTCTTC	CASSATGDSYNEQFF	TRBV5-1	TRBJ2-1	few	TRBD1
TGTGCCAGCAGTGTCGGGGGGCGCACTGAAGCTTTCTTT	CASSVGGRTEAFF	TRBV9	TRBJ1-1	once	NA
TGTGCCAGCTCACCTCTCGGGACAGGGGTCGAAAAACTGTTTTTT	CASSPLGTGVEKLFF	TRBV18	TRBJ1-4	few	TRBD1
TGCGCCAGCAGTGAGTCCGGCCAGGGGCGAAACACCATATATTTT	CASSESGQGRNTIYF	TRBV10-2	TRBJ1-3	once	NA
TGTGCCTGGAGGGCAGGGGTTCAAGAGACCCAGTACTTC	CAWRAGVQETQYF	TRBV30	TRBJ2-5	NA	NA
TGTGCCAGCAGCCTCGAAGGGGGCGTTGGTTCACCCCTCCACTTT	CASSLEGGVGSPLHF	TRBV7-9	TRBJ1-6	NA	TRBD1
TGTGCCAGCAGTGAAGGGGAGATCCGGGAGCTGTTTTTT	CASSEGEIRELFF	TRBV6-1	TRBJ2-2	NA	NA
TGTGCCTGGAGTGTGGGGCTGAGGTCCGAGCAGTACTTC	CAWSVGLRSEQYF	TRBV30	TRBJ2-7	NA	NA
TGTGCCAGCAGTGAATCGAGTCACAGGGCTTTCTTT	CASSESSHRAFF	TRBV6-1	TRBJ1-1	NA	NA
TGTGCCAGCAGCTTGGATTGGGAGGGCCCCTACAATGAGCAGTTCTTC	CASSLDWEGPYNEQFF	TRBV5-6	TRBJ2-1	NA	TRBD2
TGCGCCAGCAGGGGCCCTCTCCGGAACACTGAAGCTTTCTTT	CASRGPLRNTEAFF	TRBV4-1	TRBJ1-1	NA	NA
TGTGCCAGTTTCACAGGGTACACTGAAGCTTTCTTT	CASFTGYTEAFF	TRBV19	TRBJ1-1	NA	NA
TGTGCCAGCAGCCGAGGCGTCCTTGAAGCTTTCTTT	CASSRGVLEAFF	TRBV5-4	TRBJ1-1	few	NA
TGTGCCAGCAGTTACCTCTTCGGGGAGACCCAGTACTTC	CASSYLFGETQYF	TRBV6-5	TRBJ2-5	NA	NA
TGTGCCTGGAGTGTACAAGGGGGCAGTCAGCCCCAGCATTTT	CAWSVQGGSQPQHF	TRBV30	TRBJ1-5	once	TRBD1
TGCGCCAGCAGCCGGGGGTCTCGCAGCTCCTACGAGCAGTACTTC	CASSRGSRSSYEQYF	TRBV5-1	TRBJ2-7	NA	NA
TGTGCCAGCCTCCGAACCCCCGGGACTAGCGGGACATACCCCCCGGCGGGGCAGTTCTTC	CASLRTPGTSGTYPPAGQFF	TRBV27	TRBJ2-1	NA	TRBD2
TGTGCCAGTATGCCTAGCGGGCCGATCAGCACAGATACGCAGTATTTT	CASMPSGPISTDTQYF	TRBV19	TRBJ2-3	NA	TRBD2
TGTGCCAGCAGCCAAGCGCAGGGCTTATATAATTCACCCCTCCACTTT	CASSQAQGLYNSPLHF	TRBV3-1/TRBV3-2	TRBJ1-6	many	NA
TGTGCCAGCAGCTCAACCAGGAGGGATGAGCAGTTCTTC	CASSSTRRDEQFF	TRBV28	TRBJ2-1	NA	NA
TGTGCCAGCGTCAGGACAGATACGCAGTATTTT	CASVRTDTQYF	TRBV28	TRBJ2-3	once	NA
TGTGCCAGCAGCCCCACAGGGGGCCCAGATGGCTACACCTTC	CASSPTGGPDGYTF	TRBV9	TRBJ1-2	NA	TRBD1
TGTGCCAGCAGCCTATACACAGATACGCAGTATTTT	CASSLYTDTQYF	TRBV3-1/TRBV3-2	TRBJ2-3	NA	NA
TGTGCCAGCAGTGAACAGGGCGGTCAGCCCCAGCATTTT	CASSEQGGQPQHF	TRBV2	TRBJ1-5	NA	NA
TGTGCCAGCAGCCCCGGGCCTAGCCTAAGCAATGAGCAGTTCTTC	CASSPGPSLSNEQFF	TRBV6-5	TRBJ2-1	NA	NA
TGTGCCAGCAGCTCAAACAGGGCTCGCGGCTACACCTTC	CASSSNRARGYTF	TRBV11-2	TRBJ1-2	NA	NA